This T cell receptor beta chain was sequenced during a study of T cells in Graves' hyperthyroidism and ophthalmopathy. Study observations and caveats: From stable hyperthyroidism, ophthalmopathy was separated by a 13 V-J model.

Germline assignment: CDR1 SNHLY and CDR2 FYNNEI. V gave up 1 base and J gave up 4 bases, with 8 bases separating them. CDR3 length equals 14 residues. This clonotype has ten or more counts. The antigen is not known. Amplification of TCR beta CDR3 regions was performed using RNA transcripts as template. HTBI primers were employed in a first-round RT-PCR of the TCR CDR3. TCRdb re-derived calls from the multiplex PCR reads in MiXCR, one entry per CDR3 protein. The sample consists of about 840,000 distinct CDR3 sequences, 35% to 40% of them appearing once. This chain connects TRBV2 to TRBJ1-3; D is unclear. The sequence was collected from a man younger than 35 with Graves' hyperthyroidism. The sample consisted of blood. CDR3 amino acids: CASSEDVLGNTIYF. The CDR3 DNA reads TGTGCCAGCAGTGAAGATGTCCTAGGAAACACCATATATTTT.